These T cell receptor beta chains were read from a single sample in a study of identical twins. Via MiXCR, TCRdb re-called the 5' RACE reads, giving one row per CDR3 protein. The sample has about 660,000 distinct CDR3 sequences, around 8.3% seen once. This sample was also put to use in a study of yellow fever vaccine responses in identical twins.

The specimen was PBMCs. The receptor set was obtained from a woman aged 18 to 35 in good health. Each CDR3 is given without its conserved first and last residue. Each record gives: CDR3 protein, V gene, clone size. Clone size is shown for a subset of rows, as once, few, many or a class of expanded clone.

ASSLVGGYYEQY TRBV5-1 many
ASNSGQYTGELF TRBV2 few
ASSYRQPGLAGGRWNIQY TRBV6-2/TRBV6-3 -
ASSKKIRQGTQETQY TRBV21-1 few
ASSLAGRGASNTEAF TRBV5-1 -
ASSEVVGNTGELF TRBV10-2 -
SVYRVPYEQY TRBV29-1 -
SASPITGEDIQY TRBV20-1 many
SARPTGTSGRANTGELF TRBV20-1 -
ASSQILQGKVYNEQF TRBV6-2/TRBV6-3 -
ASSATGTDANEQY TRBV5-1 many
ASSPMGRGANQPQH TRBV12-3/TRBV12-4 many
ASSRLTANSPLH TRBV28 -
ASSFTSSNTGELF TRBV12-3/TRBV12-4 -
ASRAPRDRAEQY TRBV2 few
ASSQVPRNEQF TRBV4-3 few
ASSVRDTYEQY TRBV5-1 -
SAVRVTGGAIVNEQF TRBV20-1 -
ASSFVGGQSEQF TRBV12-3/TRBV12-4 many
ASSVGSSGAASTDTQY TRBV9 -
ASSDLASSANEQF TRBV2 -
ASSLGTNNYEQY TRBV7-2 few
ASSPRVGGSYEQY TRBV4-3 -
SARDRSGSADTQY TRBV20-1 few
ASSHPGGDYTGELF TRBV4-1 many
ASSPRRGQEESDTQY TRBV11-3 -
ASSLVSDTQY TRBV5-1 many
ASSFTGSPNEKLF TRBV5-1 few
ASSEYNRMNTEAF TRBV6-1 few
ASSSGTQVNQPQH TRBV28 -
ASSFDSRRTNEQF TRBV3-1 -
ASSLNWGADQPQH TRBV11-2 many
AIRESGSTYNEQF TRBV10-3 many
ASAPGPITGELF TRBV5-6 few
ASRPGQRYEQF TRBV5-1 -
ASRARGSSYEQY TRBV2 few